The 21 T cell receptor beta chains below were found in one sample sequenced in a study of shared clonotypes between healthy human individuals. Libraries were prepared by immunoSEQ multiplex PCR; TCRdb keeps only in-frame clonotypes and omits some of them. The table has about 1.5 million clones, 95% to 99% seen once. Sequences were obtained from naive CD4+ T cells sorted from blood. Subset defined: CD45RA+ positively selected. The receptors were gathered from a man aged 30-40 years in good health.

The chain joins TRBV5-6 to TRBJ2-1, with D unclear. This CDR3 contains 12 residues. Germline loops: CDR1 SGHDT, CDR2 YYEEEE. Between the trimmed V and J ends, which lost 0 bases and 10 bases, there was a span of 8 bases. The CDR3 protein is CASSLVLDEQFF. The CDR3 DNA reads TGTGCCAGCAGCTTGGTGTTGGACGAGCAGTTCTTC.

The chain combines TRBV6-1 with TRBJ2-3; 8 nucleotides agree with TRBD2. The V segment lost 3 bases and the J segment 5 bases; nucleotides outside the gene matches: 7. The CDR3 length is 15 residues. CDR1 and CDR2 from the germline V gene are MNHNS and SASEGT. The chain's CDR3 is CASSEIAGRGDTQYF. CDR3 DNA sequence: TGTGCCAGCAGTGAGATAGCGGGGCGGGGAGATACGCAGTATTTT.

The chain is built from TRBV23-1 and TRBJ2-5, with TRBD2 matching over 11 bases. TRBV23-1 is noted as an ORF with a role that remains uncertain. V shed 4 bases and J 7 bases; nucleotides not matched to a gene: 20. There are 19 residues in the CDR3. The CDR3 DNA follows: TGCGCCAGCAGTCGGCGACAGGGCAATAGCGGGAGGGACGTGGGGACCCAGTACTTC. Its protein product is CASSRRQGNSGRDVGTQYF.

This chain joins TRBV10-2 and TRBJ2-3; TRBD2 matches at 13 bases. The CDR3 is 18 residues long. Trimming cost V 6 bases and J 0 bases; bases outside gene matches: 9. In germline, CDR1 is WSHSY, CDR2 SAAADI. CDR3: CASSLGTSGMASTDTQYF. The CDR3 nucleotides are TGCGCCAGCAGCCTCGGGACTAGCGGGATGGCTAGCACAGATACGCAGTATTTT.

The rearrangement links TRBV29-1 to TRBJ2-7, with a possible D match to TRBD2 (5 bases). Deletions cut 5 bases from V and 6 bases from J, with 17 bases between. Germline CDR1 and CDR2: SQVTM and ANQGSEA. The CDR3 has 13 amino acids. CDR3 amino acids: CSVKTKFSGEQYF. The CDR3 coding sequence is TGCAGCGTTAAGACTAAATTTAGTGGCGAGCAGTACTTC.

The CDR3 nucleotides are TGCGCCAGCAGTGTTCAGGTGAACACTGAAGCTTTCTTT. Translated, it gives CASSVQVNTEAFF. V and J are TRBV4-3 and TRBJ1-1; no clear D gene. The germline V gene has CDR1 LGHNA and CDR2 YSLEER. The V and J ends lost 6 bases and 0 bases respectively, with 8 bases between them. The CDR3 extends over 13 amino acids.

V gene TRBV5-6 combines with J gene TRBJ2-7; D gene uncertain. Looked up from germline, CDR1 is SGHDT and CDR2 is YYEEEE. CDR3 size: 13 residues. V was cut by 4 bases and J by 4 bases, with 12 bases left in between. The CDR3 nucleotides are TGTGCCAGCAGCCCCGGTTCAAGTTACGAGCAGTACTTC. Translation: CASSPGSSYEQYF.

In this sample, this clone turned up once. The CDR3 DNA is TGTGCCAGCAGCAGGGACACCTACACAGATACGCAGTATTTT. Translation gives CASSRDTYTDTQYF. V gene TRBV27 combines with J gene TRBJ2-3, with D maybe TRBD1 (6 bases). Between the trimmed V and J ends, which lost 6 bases and 2 bases, there was a span of 12 bases. This CDR3 comprises 14 residues. Germline CDR1 and CDR2: MNHEY and SMNVEV (reference sequence).

CDR3 DNA sequence: TGTGCCAGCAGCGCTCACAGGGTCCTCTACGATGAAAAACTGTTTTTT. Translated, it gives CASSAHRVLYDEKLFF. The chain links TRBV7-8 to TRBJ1-4, with D perhaps matching TRBD1 (6 bases). The CDR3 consists of 16 residues. Looked up from germline, CDR1 is SGHVS and CDR2 is FQNEAQ. With 5 bases removed from V and 6 bases from J, the gap between germline ends came to 19 bases.

The rearrangement uses TRBV6-5 and TRBJ2-2; a possible D gene is TRBD1 (6 bases). V was pared by 1 base and J by 5 bases, with 11 bases between. The CDR3 is 15 residues long. The germline gives CDR1 MNHEY, CDR2 SVGAGI. The CDR3 region is CASSYFPTGTGELFF. CDR3 bases: TGTGCCAGCAGTTACTTCCCGACAGGTACCGGGGAGCTGTTTTTT.

The gene calls are TRBV5-1 and TRBJ1-1; 7 bases map to TRBD1. Trimming removed 8 bases from V and 4 bases from J; junction bases left unmatched: 14. The CDR3 is 15 residues long. CDR1 is SGHRS, CDR2 YFSETQ, per germline. CDR3 in DNA: TGCGCCAGTTCTCCTAATACAGGGGAGGCCACTGAAGCTTTCTTT. The encoded protein is CASSPNTGEATEAFF.

V and J are TRBV6-6 and TRBJ2-5; D gene uncertain. V lost 5 bases and J lost 5, with 12 bases in between. The germline CDR1 and CDR2 sequences are MNHNY and SVGAGI (reference sequence). There are 13 residues in the CDR3. The CDR3: CASSGRYQETQYF. The CDR3 DNA is TGTGCCAGCAGTGGCAGATATCAGGAGACCCAGTACTTC.

The chain recombines TRBV28 with TRBJ2-3; no clear D. Trimming stripped 5 bases from V and 4 bases from J, with 7 bases between. The CDR3 totals 12 residues. From germline, CDR1 is MDHEN and CDR2 SYDVKM. The CDR3 spells CASSIVSDTQYF. The CDR3 nucleotides are TGTGCCAGCAGTATAGTTTCAGATACGCAGTATTTT. The full variable domain, rest sourced from reference TRBV28 and TRBJ2-3, is DVKVTQSSRYLVKRTGEKVFLECVQDMDHENMFWYRQDPGLGLRLIYFSYDVKMKEKGDIPEGYSVSREKKERFSLILESASTNQTSMYLCASSIVSDTQYFGPGTRLTVL.

V and J are TRBV19 and TRBJ1-3; TRBD1 agrees at 8 bases. Germline-derived CDR1 and CDR2 are LNHDA and SQIVND (reference sequence). V trimming: 5 bases; J trimming: 2 bases; junction bases outside the gene matches: 2. There are 14 residues in the CDR3. The CDR3 DNA sequence: TGTGCCAGTAGTCGGACAGGGACTGGAAACACCATATATTTT. Encoded protein: CASSRTGTGNTIYF. Together with reference TRBV19 and TRBJ1-3, the CDR3 gives the full variable domain: DGGITQSPKYLFRKEGQNVTLSCEQNLNHDAMYWYRQDPGQGLRLIYYSQIVNDFQKGDIAEGYSVSREKKESFPLTVTSAQKNPTAFYLCASSRTGTGNTIYFGEGSWLTVV.

The chain joins TRBV11-2 to TRBJ1-1; D uncertain. This CDR3 has 11 residues. CDR1 is SGHAT, CDR2 FQNNGV, per germline. V lost 10 bases to trimming and J lost 2 bases, with 8 bases between them. The DNA for the CDR3 is TGTGCCACCACATCCAACACTGAAGCTTTCTTT. It yields the protein CATTSNTEAFF.

The chain links TRBV6-6 to TRBJ2-1, with a tentative D call TRBD1 (5 bases). With 6 bases removed from V and 9 bases from J, the gap between germline ends came to 21 bases. Per the germline V gene, CDR1 is MNHNY and CDR2 is SVGAGI (reference sequence). CDR3 length: 15 residues. CDR3 nucleotide sequence: TGTGCCAGCAGGCTCTTGGGGCAGGGTAGCACTGAGCAGTTCTTC. This translates into CASRLLGQGSTEQFF.

The chain employs TRBV6-1 and TRBJ1-5; a possible D gene is TRBD1 (5 bases). Germline V gene data show CDR1 as MNHNS and CDR2 as SASEGT. The V gene lost 10 bases and the J gene lost 0 bases, with 10 bases spanning the gap. This CDR3 spans 13 amino acids. CDR3: CATPGNSNQPQHF. The CDR3 DNA is TGTGCCACTCCAGGGAATAGCAATCAGCCCCAGCATTTT.

To note about this clone: The same CDR3 can be traced to other DNA sequences in this sample. The chain links TRBV14 to TRBJ2-1, with TRBD2 identical over 10 bases. V trimming: 4 bases; J trimming: 2 bases; junction bases outside the gene matches: 2. The CDR3 sequence is 15 residues long. Looked up from germline, CDR1 is SGHDN and CDR2 is FVKESK. The CDR3 nucleotides are TGTGCCAGCAGCCCCGGACTAGCGGCCTACAATGAGCAGTTCTTC. Residues: CASSPGLAAYNEQFF.

J is TRBJ2-5 and V is TRBV11-3; D is uncertain. Trimming left V 3 bases short and J 5 bases short, with 13 bases between. The CDR3 extends over 14 amino acids. Germline lookup yields CDR1 SGHNT and CDR2 YENEEA. This chain's CDR3 is CASSLPGPRETQYF. The DNA of the CDR3 is TGTGCCAGCAGCTTGCCGGGCCCTCGGGAGACCCAGTACTTC.

The rearrangement links TRBV9 to TRBJ2-6; D is possibly TRBD1 (6 bases). Trimming stripped 3 bases from V and 0 bases from J, with 16 bases between. From germline, CDR1 is SGDLS and CDR2 YYNGEE. The CDR3 extends over 18 amino acids. The chain's CDR3 is CASSATTGHSSGANVLTF. The CDR3 bases are TGTGCCAGCAGCGCTACGACGGGACACAGCTCTGGGGCCAACGTCCTGACTTTC.

As regards this clone: The sample holds other DNA sequences that translate to the same CDR3. DNA of the CDR3: TGTGCCAGCAGCTTAGGGCCATCGTACGAGCAGTACTTC. Encoded protein: CASSLGPSYEQYF. The J gene is TRBJ2-7, the V gene TRBV7-2, with D uncertain. The ends were cut back, 1 base at V and 4 bases at J, with 8 bases in the middle. Germline V lookup: CDR1 SGHTA, CDR2 FQGNSA. CDR3 length: 13 residues.